This T cell receptor (beta chain) comes out of a study of blood T cell repertoires in COVID-19. Between the trimmed V and J ends, which lost 0 bases and 0 bases, there was a span of 9 bases. The CDR3 sequence is 16 residues long. Germline-derived CDR1 and CDR2 are SGHRS and YFSETQ. In the original analysis: Counts of nucleated cells, estimated from reference gene primer amplification, were obtained. Sequenced by immunoSEQ multiplex PCR; TCRdb stores in-frame clones only, minus some. The DNA was the basis for D and trimming; V, J and clone size are from that table. Here the sample spans 150,000 to 250,000 clones, 65% to 90% being singletons.

Sequencing was done on a sample of PBMCs or T cells enriched from blood (not recorded which). The V call is TRBV5-1, the J call TRBJ2-2, with D unresolved. The source is a man aged 40-49 years who had recovered from COVID-19. Here the CDR3 DNA reads TGCGCCAGCAGCTTGGTAGCTCCTTCGAACACCGGGGAGCTGTTTTTT. Its protein product is CASSLVAPSNTGELFF.